This TCR beta chain is from a study of shared clonotypes between healthy human individuals. The CDR3 is made up of 13 amino acids. Germline CDR1 reads SGHRS; CDR2 reads YFSETQ. V shed 4 bases and J shed 4 bases, with 11 bases lying between them. Splitting of each subset's genomic DNA was done evenly across several immunoSEQ plates. Measured with immunoSEQ multiplex PCR; TCRdb has only the in-frame clones, and not every one. The sample includes 2.3 million or so clones, roughly 93% of them seen just once. The sample was naive CD4+ T cells from PBMCs. Noted subset: CD45RA+ positively selected. This TCR was sampled from a young man in good health. Some clones in this sample may be carry-over from other donors' samples. The rearrangement joins TRBV5-1 to TRBJ1-2; no clear D. The chain's CDR3 is CASSPTDIYGYTF. The CDR3 nucleotides are TGCGCCAGCAGCCCAACAGATATCTATGGCTACACCTTC.